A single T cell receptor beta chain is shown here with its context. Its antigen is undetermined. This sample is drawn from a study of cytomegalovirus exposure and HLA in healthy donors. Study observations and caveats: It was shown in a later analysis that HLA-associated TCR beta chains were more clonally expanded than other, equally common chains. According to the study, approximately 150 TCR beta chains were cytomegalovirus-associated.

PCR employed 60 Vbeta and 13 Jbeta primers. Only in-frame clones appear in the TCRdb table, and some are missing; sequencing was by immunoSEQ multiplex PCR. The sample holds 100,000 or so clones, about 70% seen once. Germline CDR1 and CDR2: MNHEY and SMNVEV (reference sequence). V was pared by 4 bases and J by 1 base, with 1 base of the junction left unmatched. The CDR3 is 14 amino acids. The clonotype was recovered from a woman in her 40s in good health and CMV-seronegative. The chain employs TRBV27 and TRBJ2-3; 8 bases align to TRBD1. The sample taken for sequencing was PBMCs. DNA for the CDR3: TGTGCCAGCAGTTCCAGGGGGCGCACAGATACGCAGTATTTT. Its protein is CASSSRGRTDTQYF.